The 25 T cell receptor beta chains reported below all come from one sample, sequenced in a study of T cells in Graves' hyperthyroidism and ophthalmopathy. From RNA transcripts, TCR beta CDR3 regions were amplified. First-round RT-PCR targeting the TCR CDR3 was performed with the HTBI primer set. Each CDR3 protein gets one entry after TCRdb re-called the multiplex PCR reads with MiXCR. This sample yields 340,000 or so distinct CDR3 sequences, of which 15% to 20% are seen a single time; around 47% belongs to the top ten. Sequenced material: blood. The source of these receptors is a woman aged 45-65 years with Graves' hyperthyroidism.

This clonotype was observed a few times. The J gene is TRBJ2-1, the V gene TRBV15; 10 bases match TRBD2. This CDR3 is built from 16 residues. After removal of 2 bases from V and 8 bases from J, the junction contained 9 bases not matched to a gene. Germline V CDR1 and CDR2: LNHNV, YYDKDF (reference sequence). CDR3 nucleotides: TGTGCCACCAGCAGATCTTCCCTAGCGGGAGTCGATGAGCAGTTCTTC. Protein product: CATSRSSLAGVDEQFF.

This clonotype was seen repeatedly, ten times or more. The chain has TRBV20-1 and TRBJ2-7; TRBD2 agrees at 10 bases. The length of the CDR3 is 13 residues. Looked up from germline, CDR1 is DFQATT and CDR2 is SNEGSKA (reference sequence). CDR3 sequence: CRLSGRADHEQYF. In nucleotides, the CDR3 is TGCAGACTGAGCGGGAGGGCCGACCACGAGCAGTACTTC.

This clonotype was detected a few times. The chain joins TRBV6-5 to TRBJ1-1, with TRBD1 matching 9 bases. V shed 0 bases, J shed 2 bases, and the junction held 7 bases outside the gene matches. The CDR3 runs 17 residues. The germline CDR1 and CDR2 sequences are MNHEY and SVGAGI. CDR3 nucleotide sequence: TGTGCCAGCAGTTACTCGAGGATGACAGGGGGAAACACTGAAGCTTTCTTT. Residues: CASSYSRMTGGNTEAFF.

This clonotype was detected a few times. The chain recombines TRBV5-6 with TRBJ1-2, with TRBD1 as a possible D gene (5 bases). With 2 bases removed from V and 4 bases from J, the gap between germline ends came to 12 bases. The CDR3 extends over 14 amino acids. Germline V lookup: CDR1 SGHDT, CDR2 YYEEEE. The CDR3 nucleotides read TGTGCCAGCAGCTTCCCAGGGTCTGTCTATGGCTACACCTTC. Amino acids: CASSFPGSVYGYTF.

This clonotype was found many times. The V gene is TRBV20-1, the J gene TRBJ2-5; TRBD2 is a possible D gene (5 bases). The CDR3 loop spans 12 amino acids. The germline V gene encodes CDR1 DFQATT and CDR2 SNEGSKA (reference sequence). V dropped 4 bases and J dropped 5 bases, with 11 bases sitting between them. Here the CDR3 DNA reads TGCAGTGCTAAAGGCGGGTGGGAGACCCAGTACTTC. Translation: CSAKGGWETQYF.

This clonotype was observed many times. This chain links TRBV3-1 with TRBJ2-3; TRBD2 matches 10 bases. This CDR3 is built from 15 residues. The germline gives CDR1 LGHDT, CDR2 YNNKEL (reference sequence). V lost 4 bases to trimming and J lost 5 bases; unmatched junction nucleotides: 6. The CDR3 reads CASSPRPSGGDTQYF. The CDR3 region has the DNA TGTGCCAGCAGCCCTCGCCCTAGCGGGGGAGATACGCAGTATTTT.

In its sample, this clonotype was seen many times. The chain is built from TRBV30 and TRBJ1-1; D is uncertain. This CDR3 has 13 residues. CDR1 and CDR2 (germline): GTSNPN, SVGIG (reference sequence). Trimming left V 0 bases short and J 1 base short, with 6 bases between. The CDR3 protein is CAWSVQANTEAFF. The CDR3 nucleotides are TGTGCCTGGAGTGTGCAGGCGAACACTGAAGCTTTCTTT.

This chain uses TRBV6-1 with TRBJ2-1; D possibly corresponds to TRBD1 (6 bases). This CDR3 spans 14 amino acids. V was shortened by 5 bases and J by 5 bases, with 13 bases between the two germline ends. Germline loops: CDR1 MNHNS, CDR2 SASEGT. As DNA, the CDR3 is TGTGCCAGCAGTCCTGGGGACATAAACAATGAGCAGTTCTTC. Translating it yields CASSPGDINNEQFF.

This clonotype was picked up a small number of times. J is TRBJ2-1 and V is TRBV15; 7 nucleotides line up with TRBD2. The CDR3 runs 14 residues. J gave up 9 bases and V 0 bases, and 5 bases lay outside the gene matches. Germline CDR1 reads LNHNV; CDR2 reads YYDKDF (reference sequence). The CDR3 loop is CATSRERWGGEQFF. DNA for the CDR3: TGTGCCACCAGCAGAGAGAGGTGGGGGGGTGAGCAGTTCTTC.

Ten or more counts support this clonotype. This chain links TRBV11-2 with TRBJ2-5, with D possibly matching TRBD2 (6 bases). This CDR3 is 15 amino acids long. The V end was cut by 3 bases, the J end by 5 bases, with 16 bases between. Germline CDR1 is SGHAT and CDR2 is FQNNGV. Written as DNA, the CDR3 is TGTGCCAGCAGCTTGGCGCCCCAGGGAGGCGAGACCCAGTACTTC. This translates into CASSLAPQGGETQYF.

This clonotype has only a few counts. The J gene is TRBJ1-2, the V gene TRBV20-1; 8 positions agree with TRBD1. The germline gives CDR1 DFQATT, CDR2 SNEGSKA (reference sequence). The CDR3 has 12 residues. Trimming at V came to 5 bases and at J to 8 bases, leaving 7 bases not matched to a gene. CDR3 coding DNA: TGCAGTGCTGGACAGGGAGGGAGCGGCTACACCTTC. Amino acids: CSAGQGGSGYTF.

The rearrangement uses TRBV7-9 and TRBJ1-2, with 7 bases identical to TRBD1. Germline lookup yields CDR1 SEHNR and CDR2 FQNEAQ (reference sequence). Trimming at V came to 0 bases and at J to 2 bases, leaving 3 bases not matched to a gene. There are 15 residues in the CDR3. Here the CDR3 reads CASSLAGGSNYGYTF. CDR3 coding DNA: TGTGCCAGCAGCTTAGCAGGGGGCAGCAACTATGGCTACACCTTC.

The V and J genes are TRBV27 and TRBJ2-3, with a tentative D call TRBD2 (6 bases). Deletions cut 5 bases from V and 6 bases from J, with 21 bases between. CDR1 is MNHEY, CDR2 SMNVEV, per germline (reference sequence). The CDR3 loop spans 16 amino acids. CDR3 protein: CASSTSSVIQRDTQYF. The CDR3 region has the DNA TGTGCCAGCAGTACCTCTAGCGTTATACAACGGGATACGCAGTATTTT.

This clonotype has ten or more counts. The chain links TRBV7-2 to TRBJ2-7, with TRBD1 identical over 9 bases. The CDR3 is 15 residues long. Germline values: CDR1 SGHTA, CDR2 FQGNSA. Trimming cost V 6 bases and J 3 bases; bases outside gene matches: 9. DNA of the CDR3: TGTGCCAGCAGTCGAACAGGGGGCACGGGCTACGAGCAGTACTTC. This codes for CASSRTGGTGYEQYF.

This clonotype has a handful of counts. The chain combines TRBV16 with TRBJ1-6; D uncertain. The germline V and J ends were trimmed by 2 bases and 5 bases, with 13 bases remaining between them. This CDR3 is built from 16 residues. Germline CDR1 reads KGHSY; CDR2 reads FQNENV. In nucleotides, the CDR3 is TGTGCCAGCAGCCAAGAGGTTCCGAGGAATAATTCACCCCTCCACTTT. As protein: CASSQEVPRNNSPLHF.

This clonotype was counted ten times or more. One end of the junction varies from germline; a read error may be responsible. J is TRBJ1-3 and V is TRBV5-1, with D perhaps matching TRBD1 (5 bases). This CDR3 region has 14 residues. Germline-derived CDR1 and CDR2 are SGHRS and YFSETQ. In nucleotides, the CDR3 is TGTGCCAGCAGTCCTGGGACGGCCGGGAACACCATATATTTT. Translated, it gives CASSPGTAGNTIYF. The entire variable domain, with the rest obtained from reference TRBV5-1 and TRBJ1-3, is as follows: KAGVTQTPRYLIKTRGQQVTLSCSPISGHRSVSWYQQTPGQGLQFLFEYFSETQRNKGNFPGRFSGRQFSNSRSEMNVSTLELGDSALYLCASSPGTAGNTIYFGEGSWLTVV.

The chain has TRBV7-9 and TRBJ2-7, with 9 bases that match TRBD1. Germline V gene lookup returns CDR1 SEHNR and CDR2 FQNEAQ (reference sequence). The CDR3 has 14 residues. J gave up 6 bases and V 5 bases, and 8 bases lay outside the gene matches. The CDR3 DNA reads TGTGCCAGCAGCACCAAAGACAGGGGGGTCGAGCAGTACTTC. Translating gives CASSTKDRGVEQYF.

With respect to this clonotype: This could be a read error, since a much larger clone is one nucleotide away. The chain combines TRBV5-1 with TRBJ2-3; D tentatively reads TRBD1 or TRBD2 (5 bases each). This CDR3 is 15 amino acids long. The germline gives CDR1 SGHRS, CDR2 YFSETQ. The CDR3 reads CASSLVGESTGTQYF. CDR3 DNA: TGCGCCAGCAGCTTGGTGGGAGAGAGCACAGGTACGCAGTATTTT.

This clonotype was recorded a few times. The chain uses TRBV28 and TRBJ1-1, with TRBD1 as a possible D gene (6 bases). The CDR3 spans 18 residues. V was pared by 0 bases and J by 4 bases, with 21 bases between. From germline, CDR1 is MDHEN and CDR2 SYDVKM. CDR3 protein: CASSLWSFYRVIGTEAFF. CDR3 sequence (DNA): TGTGCCAGCAGTTTATGGTCTTTCTACAGGGTGATTGGCACTGAAGCTTTCTTT. Complete variable domain (other parts from reference TRBV28 and TRBJ1-1): DVKVTQSSRYLVKRTGEKVFLECVQDMDHENMFWYRQDPGLGLRLIYFSYDVKMKEKGDIPEGYSVSREKKERFSLILESASTNQTSMYLCASSLWSFYRVIGTEAFFGQGTRLTVV.

The V call is TRBV6-2 or TRBV6-3, the J call TRBJ2-1; D unclear. Germline V gene data show CDR1 as MNHEY and CDR2 as SVGEGT. The CDR3 is 10 residues long. V shed 8 bases and J shed 5 bases, with 4 bases lying between them. CDR3 in amino acids: CASADNEQFF. The CDR3 DNA reads TGTGCCAGCGCCGACAATGAGCAGTTCTTC.

This clonotype was seen a few times. The chain is built from TRBV7-6 and TRBJ1-1, with 10 bases identical to TRBD1. This CDR3 is built from 14 residues. V was clipped by 5 bases and J by 3 bases; unmatched bases: 3. The germline CDR1 and CDR2 sequences are SGHVS and FNYEAQ. The CDR3 protein is CASSTGTGDTEAFF. The DNA for the CDR3 is TGTGCCAGCAGCACCGGGACAGGGGACACTGAAGCTTTCTTT.

In nucleotides, the CDR3 is TGTGCAGTAACGGCCGGACGTTACACCGGGGAGCTGTTTTTT. Translation: CAVTAGRYTGELFF. The genes are TRBV6-1 and TRBJ2-2; D is undetermined. The CDR3 runs 14 residues. Per the germline V gene, CDR1 is MNHNS and CDR2 is SASEGT.

This clonotype has more than one count but fewer than ten. The V and J genes are TRBV12-3 or TRBV12-4 and TRBJ1-4; D is undetermined. Trimming left V 6 bases short and J 3 bases short, with 11 bases between. CDR3 length equals 14 residues. CDR3 region: CASSPQDANEKLFF. CDR3 sequence (DNA): TGTGCCAGCAGCCCCCAGGACGCTAATGAAAAACTGTTTTTT.

This clonotype was recorded a few times. This CDR3 reads CASSLLQGGYTEAFF. The CDR3 nucleotides are TGTGCCAGCAGCTTGTTACAGGGGGGGTACACTGAAGCTTTCTTT. The chain has TRBV7-9 and TRBJ1-1, with TRBD1 identical over 8 bases. CDR3 length equals 15 residues. The J segment lost 3 bases and the V segment lost 3 bases, leaving 6 bases of the junction unmatched. Germline lookup yields CDR1 SEHNR and CDR2 FQNEAQ (reference sequence).

The rearrangement uses TRBV18 and TRBJ2-1; 7 bases fit TRBD1. The CDR3 contains 16 residues. The J segment lost 6 bases and the V segment lost 1 base, leaving 9 bases of the junction unmatched. Germline loops: CDR1 KGHSH, CDR2 LQKENI. CDR3 DNA: TGTGCCAGCTCACCACGTACAGGGGACGTAGGCAATGAGCAGTTCTTC. Translating it yields CASSPRTGDVGNEQFF.